This T cell receptor (beta chain) originates from a study of OX40 agonist ivuxolimab in advanced cancers. Across the whole study: Every patient in dose escalation had hepatocellular carcinoma, melanoma, renal cell or head and neck cancer. Two patients with cutaneous melanoma and one with hepatocellular carcinoma, three in total, showed partial responses.

Study results and limitations: Relative to CD4+ cells, CD8+ T cells on average had more expanded clones. What antigens the expanded peripheral T cells recognized was never established.

Method: immunoSEQ multiplex PCR; TCRdb's copy keeps in-frame clones and lacks some. The sample shows tens of thousands of clones, around four fifths of them seen only once. This CDR3 has 15 amino acids. From germline, CDR1 is MNHEY and CDR2 SVGAGI. V lost 0 bases and J lost 8, with 11 bases in between. Of note for this clone: Its antigen is as yet unknown.

Sequences were derived from CD4+ or CD8+ T cells sorted from blood, sampled in a trial of the OX40 agonist ivuxolimab. V gene TRBV6-5 combines with J gene TRBJ1-6, with TRBD1 as a possible D gene (5 bases). The receptor was derived from an adult with an advanced solid tumor such as melanoma, head and neck, liver or kidney cancer. This chain's CDR3 is CASSYSWGRDSPLHF. The CDR3 DNA follows: TGTGCCAGCAGTTACTCGTGGGGCAGGGATTCACCCCTCCACTTT.